This T cell receptor (beta chain) was captured by sequencing in a study of beta chain features in type 1 diabetes. For the study at large: Age, gender and cell yields were similar between patients and healthy donors. Study-level findings and limits: Patients' naive, central memory and Treg TCRB repertoires seemed closer to one another than those of healthy donors. Fewer insertions but more deletions were seen at VDJ junctions in type 1 diabetes patients.

The investigators reverse transcribed all of the isolated RNA, so they sequenced expressed TCRB transcripts. Using immunoSEQ multiplex PCR, the repertoire was profiled, and TCRdb retains in-frame clones only, with some absent. The sample lists approximately 380,000 clones; approximately 15% were seen once. The CDR3 consists of 13 residues. CDR1 and CDR2 from the germline V gene are GTSNPN and SVGIG (reference sequence). Between the trimmed V and J ends, which lost 1 base and 5 bases, there was a span of 12 bases. Blood was drawn once from each donor into heparinised tubes. The draws averaged about 120 mL. Points on this clone: Its antigen remains unidentified.

The rearrangement links TRBV30 to TRBJ2-7; possible D gene TRBD1, 5 bases. Sequencing was carried out using naive CD4+ T cells from blood. The clonotype originates from a woman aged 18-29 years in good health. In nucleotides, the CDR3 is TGTGCCTGGAGTGGTAGGACATCAAACGAGCAGTACTTC. Translating gives CAWSGRTSNEQYF.